This TCR beta chain was observed in a study of T cell changes during pregnancy in multiple sclerosis (dated by TCRdb to the late 2010s). In the study overall: The study looked at changes in the T cell repertoire across pregnancy in women with multiple sclerosis.

Library creation used the immunoSEQ multiplex PCR assay. TCRdb provides this immuneACCESS table in a form limited to in-frame rearrangements. Some clones are lacking; in checked studies, under half of them reflect an unresolved V gene, and why the rest are absent is not known. This sample lists roughly 38,000 clones; 91% were detected once. The top ten clones comprise around 0.47% of the sample. Measured from the cysteine to the phenylalanine, the CDR3 is 14 residues long. Only CDR3 DNA is held: 42 bases, read in frame from base 1. The germline V gene encodes CDR1 SGHNT and CDR2 YYREEE (reference sequence). The junction shows trimming of 0 bases on V and 14 bases on J, and the gene matches do not reach 10 bases of it. For this clone: The antigen this receptor binds is unknown. No quality values exist for individual bases; no much larger clone is one base distant.

The TCR comes from a female donor in good health, enrolled as a control in a pregnancy study. The chain is made from TRBV5-4 and TRBJ2-1; 8 bases in the junction line up with TRBD2. Sequenced material: CD4+ T cells from peripheral blood mononuclear cells, taken in the second trimester of pregnancy. The CDR3 protein is CASSLGDGRAGKFF. The DNA is as follows: TGTGCCAGCAGCTTGGGGGACGGGAGGGCGGGGAAGTTCTTC.